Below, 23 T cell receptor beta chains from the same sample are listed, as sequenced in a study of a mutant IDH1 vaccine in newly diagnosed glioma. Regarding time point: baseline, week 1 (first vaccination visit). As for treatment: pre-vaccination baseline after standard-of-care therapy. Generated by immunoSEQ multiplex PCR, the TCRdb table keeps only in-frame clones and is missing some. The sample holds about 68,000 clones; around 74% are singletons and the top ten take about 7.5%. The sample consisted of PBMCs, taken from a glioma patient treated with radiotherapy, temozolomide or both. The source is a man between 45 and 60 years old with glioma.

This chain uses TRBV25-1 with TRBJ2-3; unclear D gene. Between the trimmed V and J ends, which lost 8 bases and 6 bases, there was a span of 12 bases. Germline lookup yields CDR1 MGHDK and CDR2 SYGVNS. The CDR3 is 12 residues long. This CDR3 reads CASGPSTDTQYF. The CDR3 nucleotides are TGTGCCAGCGGGCCTTCTACGGATACGCAGTATTTT.

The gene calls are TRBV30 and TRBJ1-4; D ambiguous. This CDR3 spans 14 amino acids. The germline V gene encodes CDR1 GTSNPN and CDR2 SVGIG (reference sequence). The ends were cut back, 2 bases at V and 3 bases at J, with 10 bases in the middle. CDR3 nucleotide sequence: TGTGCCTGGAGTAGGTCATTGGCTAATGAAAAACTGTTTTTT. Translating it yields CAWSRSLANEKLFF.

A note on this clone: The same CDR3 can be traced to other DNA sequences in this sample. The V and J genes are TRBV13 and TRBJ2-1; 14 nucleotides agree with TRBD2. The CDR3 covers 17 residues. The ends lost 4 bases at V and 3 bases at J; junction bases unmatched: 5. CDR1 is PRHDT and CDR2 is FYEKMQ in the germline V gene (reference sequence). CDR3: CASSSGLAGGRYNEQFF. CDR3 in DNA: TGTGCCAGCAGCTCTGGACTAGCGGGGGGCCGCTACAATGAGCAGTTCTTC. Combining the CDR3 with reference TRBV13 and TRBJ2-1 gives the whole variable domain AAGVIQSPRHLIKEKRETATLKCYPIPRHDTVYWYQQGPGQDPQFLISFYEKMQSDKGSIPDRFSAQQFSDYHSELNMSSLELGDSALYFCASSSGLAGGRYNEQFFGPGTRLTVL.

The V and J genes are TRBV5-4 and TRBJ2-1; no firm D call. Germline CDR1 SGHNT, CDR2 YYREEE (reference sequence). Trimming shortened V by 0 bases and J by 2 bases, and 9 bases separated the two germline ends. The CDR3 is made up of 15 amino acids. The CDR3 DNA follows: TGTGCCAGCAGCTTGGCTACGGCAGCCTACAATGAGCAGTTCTTC. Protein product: CASSLATAAYNEQFF.

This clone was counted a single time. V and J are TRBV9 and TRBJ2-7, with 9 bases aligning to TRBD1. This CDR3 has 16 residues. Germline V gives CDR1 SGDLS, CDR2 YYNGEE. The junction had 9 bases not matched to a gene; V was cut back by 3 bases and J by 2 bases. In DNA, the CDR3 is TGTGCCAGCAGCGCGAGCCCGACAGGGGGAGCCTACGAGCAGTACTTC. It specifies CASSASPTGGAYEQYF.

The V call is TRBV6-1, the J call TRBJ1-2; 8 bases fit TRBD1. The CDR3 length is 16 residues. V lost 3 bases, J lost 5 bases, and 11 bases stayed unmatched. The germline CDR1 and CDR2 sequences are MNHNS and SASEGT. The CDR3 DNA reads TGTGCCAGCAGTGACAAAACAGGGGGATTCGGTTATGGCTACACCTTC. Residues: CASSDKTGGFGYGYTF.

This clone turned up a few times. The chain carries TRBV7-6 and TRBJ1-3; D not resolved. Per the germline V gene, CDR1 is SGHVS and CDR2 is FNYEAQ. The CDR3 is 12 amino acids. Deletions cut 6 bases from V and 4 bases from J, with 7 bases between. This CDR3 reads CASSPEGNTIYF. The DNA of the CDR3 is TGTGCCAGCAGTCCTGAGGGAAACACCATATATTTT.

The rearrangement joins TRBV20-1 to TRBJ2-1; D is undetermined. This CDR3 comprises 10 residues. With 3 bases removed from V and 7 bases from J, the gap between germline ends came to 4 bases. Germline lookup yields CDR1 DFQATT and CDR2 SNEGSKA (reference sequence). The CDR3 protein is CSARDNEQFF. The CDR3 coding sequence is TGCAGTGCTAGGGATAATGAGCAGTTCTTC.

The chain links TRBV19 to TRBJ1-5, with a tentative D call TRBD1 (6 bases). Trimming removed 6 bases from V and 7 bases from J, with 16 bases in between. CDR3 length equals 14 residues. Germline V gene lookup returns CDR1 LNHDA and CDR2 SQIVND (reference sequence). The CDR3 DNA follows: TGTGCCAGTAGCCGACCGGGGGCTTGGCAGCCCCAGCATTTT. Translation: CASSRPGAWQPQHF.

This CDR3 is CASRGGRRELFF. DNA of the CDR3: TGTGCCAGCAGGGGGGGACGGAGAGAACTGTTTTTT. This sequence joins TRBV6-5 and TRBJ1-4; a possible D gene is TRBD1 (5 bases). The CDR3 covers 12 residues. Germline V CDR1 and CDR2: MNHEY, SVGAGI. V lost 6 bases to trimming and J lost 12 bases, with 14 bases between them.

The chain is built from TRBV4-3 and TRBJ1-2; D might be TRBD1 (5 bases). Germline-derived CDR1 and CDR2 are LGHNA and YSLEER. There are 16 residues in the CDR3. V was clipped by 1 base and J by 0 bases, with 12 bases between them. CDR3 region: CASSQGTGGANYGYTF. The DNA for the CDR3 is TGCGCCAGCAGCCAAGGTACAGGCGGGGCTAACTATGGCTACACCTTC.

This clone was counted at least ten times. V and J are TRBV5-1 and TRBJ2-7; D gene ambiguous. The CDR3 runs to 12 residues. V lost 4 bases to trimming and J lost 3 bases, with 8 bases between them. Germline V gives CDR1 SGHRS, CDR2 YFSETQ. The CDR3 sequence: CASSAGFYEQYF. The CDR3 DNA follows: TGCGCCAGCAGCGCCGGATTCTACGAGCAGTACTTC.

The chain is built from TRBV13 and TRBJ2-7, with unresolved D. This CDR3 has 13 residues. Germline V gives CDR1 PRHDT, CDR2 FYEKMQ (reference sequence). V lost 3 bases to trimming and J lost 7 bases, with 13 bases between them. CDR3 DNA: TGTGCCAGCAGCTTCCGCTTGTTGGGAGAGCAGTACTTC. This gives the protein CASSFRLLGEQYF. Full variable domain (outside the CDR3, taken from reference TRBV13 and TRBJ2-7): AAGVIQSPRHLIKEKRETATLKCYPIPRHDTVYWYQQGPGQDPQFLISFYEKMQSDKGSIPDRFSAQQFSDYHSELNMSSLELGDSALYFCASSFRLLGEQYFGPGTRLTVT.

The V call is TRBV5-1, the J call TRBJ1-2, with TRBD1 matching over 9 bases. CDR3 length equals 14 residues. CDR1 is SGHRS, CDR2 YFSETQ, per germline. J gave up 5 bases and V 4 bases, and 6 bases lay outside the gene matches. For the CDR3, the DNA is TGCGCCAGCAGCCTCGGACAGGGGACTTATGGCTACACCTTC. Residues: CASSLGQGTYGYTF.

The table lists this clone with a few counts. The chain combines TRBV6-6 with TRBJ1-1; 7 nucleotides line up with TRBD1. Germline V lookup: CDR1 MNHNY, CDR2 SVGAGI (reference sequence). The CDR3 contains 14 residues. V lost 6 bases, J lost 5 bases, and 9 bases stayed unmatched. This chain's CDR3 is CASSSSRGQTEAFF. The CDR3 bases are TGTGCCAGCAGCTCTTCAAGGGGGCAAACTGAAGCTTTCTTT.

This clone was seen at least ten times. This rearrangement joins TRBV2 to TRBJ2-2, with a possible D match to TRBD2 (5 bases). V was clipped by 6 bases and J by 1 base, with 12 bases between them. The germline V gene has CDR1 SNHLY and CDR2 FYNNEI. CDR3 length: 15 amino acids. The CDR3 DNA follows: TGTGCCAGCAGGGTTGGGAGTGGGAACACCGGGGAGCTGTTTTTT. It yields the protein CASRVGSGNTGELFF.

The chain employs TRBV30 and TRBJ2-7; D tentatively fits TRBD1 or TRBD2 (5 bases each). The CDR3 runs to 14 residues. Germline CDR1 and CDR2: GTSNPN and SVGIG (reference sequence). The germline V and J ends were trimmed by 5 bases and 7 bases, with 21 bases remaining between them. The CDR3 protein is CAWEPGTGMREQYF. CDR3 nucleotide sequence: TGTGCCTGGGAACCTGGGACGGGTATGAGGGAGCAGTACTTC.

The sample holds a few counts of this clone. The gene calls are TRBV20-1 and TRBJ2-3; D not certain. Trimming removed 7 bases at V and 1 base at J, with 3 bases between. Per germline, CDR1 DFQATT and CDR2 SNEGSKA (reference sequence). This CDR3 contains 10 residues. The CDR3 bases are TGCAGTGGGGGCACAGATACGCAGTATTTT. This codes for CSGGTDTQYF.

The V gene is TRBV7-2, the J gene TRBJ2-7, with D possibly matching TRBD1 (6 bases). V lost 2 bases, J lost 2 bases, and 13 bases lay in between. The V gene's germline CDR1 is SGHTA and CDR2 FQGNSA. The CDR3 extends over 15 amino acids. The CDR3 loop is CASSLSGALTYEQYF. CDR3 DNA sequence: TGTGCCAGCAGCTTATCAGGGGCGCTGACCTACGAGCAGTACTTC.

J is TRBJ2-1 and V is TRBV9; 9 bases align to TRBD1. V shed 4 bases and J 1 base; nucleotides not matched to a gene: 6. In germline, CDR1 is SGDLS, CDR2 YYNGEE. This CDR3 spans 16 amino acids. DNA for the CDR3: TGTGCCAGCAGCTTGCGACAGGGGGGATCCTACAATGAGCAGTTCTTC. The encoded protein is CASSLRQGGSYNEQFF.

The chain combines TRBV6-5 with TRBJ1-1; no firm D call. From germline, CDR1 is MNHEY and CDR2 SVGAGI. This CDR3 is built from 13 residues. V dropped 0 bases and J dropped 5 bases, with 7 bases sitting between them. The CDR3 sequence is CASSYSGMTEAFF. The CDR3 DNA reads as TGTGCCAGCAGTTACTCCGGTATGACTGAAGCTTTCTTT.

CDR3 in amino acids: CATSRDWKDRYSNQPQHF. CDR3 in DNA: TGTGCCACCAGCAGAGATTGGAAGGACAGATATAGCAATCAGCCCCAGCATTTT. This chain links TRBV15 with TRBJ1-5, with D maybe TRBD1 (6 bases). This CDR3 has 18 residues. Germline V gives CDR1 LNHNV, CDR2 YYDKDF (reference sequence). V was pared by 0 bases and J by 0 bases, with 15 bases between.

CDR3 sequence (DNA): TGTGCCAGTAGTATTCAGGGGGCGGGCCAGCCCCAGCATTTT. This encodes CASSIQGAGQPQHF. The rearrangement uses TRBV19 and TRBJ1-5, with 8 bases fitting TRBD1. The germline gives CDR1 LNHDA, CDR2 SQIVND (reference sequence). V lost 3 bases to trimming and J lost 7 bases; unmatched junction nucleotides: 5. This CDR3 has 14 residues.